The T cell receptor (beta chain) described here comes from a study of T cells in Graves' hyperthyroidism and ophthalmopathy. The CDR3 sequence is 16 residues long. With 4 bases clipped from V and 5 bases from J, the junction kept 8 bases outside the gene matches. In germline, CDR1 is SGHRS, CDR2 YFSETQ. From RNA transcripts, TCR beta CDR3 regions were amplified. A first-round RT-PCR of the TCR CDR3 used the HTBI primer set. Each CDR3 protein is one row after TCRdb ran MiXCR on the multiplex PCR reads. The table includes 480,000 or so distinct CDR3 sequences, about 46% detected once. The study's findings and limits: Expanded thyroid clonotypes (above 0.001) were mostly also found in blood. Ophthalmopathy onset followed model prediction by a median about 6.5 months.

Remarks on this clonotype: Its antigen is unidentified.

Lactation, pregnancy, other autoimmune disease or uncontrolled infection led to exclusion of patients. Diagnoses were made from clinical symptoms, serum measures (thyroxine and TRAb), thyroid ultrasound and orbital computed tomography. The TCR was taken from an adult woman with Graves' disease, either hyperthyroidism or ophthalmopathy (not recorded which). The chain is built from TRBV5-1 and TRBJ2-2, with 10 bases matching TRBD1. The sample comprised peripheral blood or thyroid tissue (not recorded which). The CDR3, as DNA: TGCGCCAGCAGCGAACCGGGACAGGGGATAACCGGGGAGCTGTTTTTT. Amino acid sequence: CASSEPGQGITGELFF.